This passage covers 20 T cell receptor beta chains from one sample sequenced in a study of T-cell reconstitution after alpha-beta-depleted transplantation in children. Researchers prepared the TCRbeta library using unique molecular identifiers, the study reports. TCRdb independently ran MiXCR on the PCR reads; one entry per CDR3 protein. Among 640,000 or so distinct CDR3 sequences listed, roughly 15% were seen once. The sequencing used PBMCs from the stem cell graft donor, collected from the stem cell graft. These TCRs come from a human donor who donated a stem cell graft to a child with acute myeloid leukemia.

The genes are TRBV7-9 and TRBJ1-1, with TRBD1 matching over 9 bases. Germline V CDR1 and CDR2: SEHNR, FQNEAQ (reference sequence). V shed 2 bases and J 6 bases; nucleotides not matched to a gene: 7. The length of the CDR3 is 15 residues. CDR3 coding DNA: TGTGCCAGCAGCTTACCCGGGACAGGGTTCGCTGAAGCTTTCTTT. Protein: CASSLPGTGFAEAFF. The variable domain in full, with the rest retrieved from reference TRBV7-9 and TRBJ1-1, is DTGVSQNPRHKITKRGQNVTFRCDPISEHNRLYWYRQTLGQGPEFLTYFQNEAQLEKSRLLSDRFSAERPKGSFSTLEIQRTEQGDSAMYLCASSLPGTGFAEAFFGQGTRLTVV.

This clonotype showed up many times. The chain has TRBV29-1 and TRBJ2-4; no clear D. CDR1 is SQVTM and CDR2 is ANQGSEA in the germline V gene. The CDR3 is 11 amino acids. The V gene lost 6 bases and the J gene lost 6 bases, with 9 bases spanning the gap. CDR3 sequence: CSVRDGNIQYF. CDR3 DNA: TGCAGCGTGAGAGACGGAAACATTCAGTACTTC.

This clonotype was seen ten or more times. The chain carries TRBV29-1 and TRBJ2-7; TRBD2 is a possible D gene (5 bases). The CDR3 contains 12 residues. The ends were cut back, 4 bases at V and 5 bases at J, with 12 bases in the middle. Germline V gives CDR1 SQVTM, CDR2 ANQGSEA. The CDR3 loop reads CSVVGSGNEQYF. In DNA, the CDR3 is TGCAGCGTTGTGGGGAGTGGAAACGAGCAGTACTTC.

This clonotype was detected only a few times. The chain recombines TRBV7-9 with TRBJ2-3; D is unclear. CDR1 is SEHNR, CDR2 FQNEAQ, per germline (reference sequence). The CDR3 loop spans 14 amino acids. V gave up 1 base and J gave up 5 bases, with 10 bases separating them. The CDR3, as DNA: TGTGCCAGCAGCTTAGGGGAAGTGGGAGATACGCAGTATTTT. This gives the protein CASSLGEVGDTQYF.

This rearrangement joins TRBV5-1 to TRBJ2-1; 7 bases map to TRBD1. This CDR3 contains 14 residues. Germline-derived CDR1 and CDR2 are SGHRS and YFSETQ. Trimming cost V 3 bases and J 9 bases; bases outside gene matches: 9. CDR3 nucleotide sequence: TGCGCCAGCAGCTCTCGGACAGGTGGGGCTGAGCAGTTCTTC. Encoded protein: CASSSRTGGAEQFF.

Turning to this clonotype: The junction differs from germline at one of its ends, possibly a read error. The chain uses TRBV20-1 and TRBJ1-1, with D maybe TRBD1 (6 bases). Germline loops: CDR1 DFQATT, CDR2 SNEGSKA (reference sequence). CDR3 length: 13 amino acids. The CDR3 coding sequence is TGCAGTGCTAGAGATGGACAGAACACTGAAGCTCTCTTT. It is translated as CSARDGQNTEALF.

This clonotype was recorded many times. The rearrangement joins TRBV20-1 to TRBJ2-3; D is unresolved. The V gene's germline CDR1 is DFQATT and CDR2 SNEGSKA (reference sequence). The V end was cut by 5 bases, the J end by 1 base, with 7 bases between. The CDR3 sequence is 12 residues long. CDR3 nucleotide sequence: TGCAGTGCTTGGCAGGGCACAGATACGCAGTATTTT. Its protein is CSAWQGTDTQYF.

This clonotype turned up a few times. The gene calls are TRBV20-1 and TRBJ1-5; D ambiguous. This CDR3 has 12 residues. Germline CDR1 is DFQATT and CDR2 is SNEGSKA (reference sequence). Trimming took 1 base from V and 7 from J, leaving 8 bases between them. CDR3 sequence reads: CSARGTTQPQHF. For the CDR3, the DNA is TGCAGTGCTAGAGGCACGACCCAGCCCCAGCATTTT.

Many counts were recorded for this clonotype. V gene TRBV20-1 combines with J gene TRBJ2-5, with 8 bases matching TRBD2. In germline, CDR1 is DFQATT, CDR2 SNEGSKA (reference sequence). V lost 6 bases to trimming and J lost 1 base; unmatched junction nucleotides: 1. This CDR3 comprises 12 residues. The CDR3 DNA is TGCAGTGCGGGGACTAGCCAAGAGACCCAGTACTTC. It translates to CSAGTSQETQYF.

In this sample, this clonotype turned up many times. The CDR3 protein is CASSLIGTGDNEQFF. The CDR3, as DNA: TGTGCCAGCAGTTTAATCGGGACAGGGGACAATGAGCAGTTCTTC. The J gene is TRBJ2-1, the V gene TRBV27, with 10 bases lining up with TRBD1. V trimming: 2 bases; J trimming: 5 bases; junction bases outside the gene matches: 3. CDR1 and CDR2 (germline): MNHEY, SMNVEV (reference sequence). There are 15 residues in the CDR3.

This clonotype was detected ten times or more. The chain recombines TRBV5-1 with TRBJ2-3; 10 bases match TRBD1. Germline CDR1 reads SGHRS; CDR2 reads YFSETQ. V lost 5 bases, J lost 3 bases, and 3 bases stayed unmatched. CDR3 length equals 14 residues. DNA for the CDR3: TGCGCCAGCAGTCCGGGACAGGGGACAGATACGCAGTATTTT. This sequence encodes CASSPGQGTDTQYF.

This sequence joins TRBV5-6 and TRBJ1-5; TRBD1 might be the D (5 bases). V was shortened by 4 bases and J by 7 bases, with 30 bases between the two germline ends. The CDR3 sequence is 19 residues long. Germline V gene data show CDR1 as SGHDT and CDR2 as YYEEEE. The CDR3 loop reads CASSISTGTDLLGGQPQHF. DNA for the CDR3: TGTGCCAGCAGCATCAGTACCGGGACGGATTTACTGGGAGGGCAGCCCCAGCATTTT.

This clonotype was seen a handful of times. The rearrangement joins TRBV20-1 to TRBJ2-5; 12 nucleotides agree with TRBD2. The V and J ends lost 0 bases and 3 bases, in that order; junction bases with no gene match: 11. The CDR3 consists of 18 residues. CDR1 and CDR2 (germline): DFQATT, SNEGSKA (reference sequence). CDR3: CSARDRPRWTSGEETQYF. The CDR3 DNA is TGCAGTGCTAGAGATCGTCCTCGTTGGACTAGCGGGGAAGAGACCCAGTACTTC.

A few counts support this clonotype. The genes are TRBV7-2 and TRBJ2-6; TRBD2 matches 8 bases. V lost 5 bases to trimming and J lost 2 bases; unmatched junction nucleotides: 8. Germline CDR1 reads SGHTA; CDR2 reads FQGNSA. CDR3 size: 17 residues. The CDR3 region has the DNA TGTGCCAGCAGCCCCGGGACTAGGCTGGCTGGGGCCAACGTCCTGACTTTC. It translates to CASSPGTRLAGANVLTF. Based on the CDR3 plus reference TRBV7-2 and TRBJ2-6, the full variable domain is GAGVSQSPSNKVTEKGKDVELRCDPISGHTALYWYRQSLGQGLEFLIYFQGNSAPDKSGLPSDRFSAERTGGSVSTLTIQRTQQEDSAVYLCASSPGTRLAGANVLTFGAGSRLTVL.

Many counts were recorded for this clonotype. The rearrangement uses TRBV29-1 and TRBJ1-1, with a weak D call TRBD1 (5 bases). V was cut by 4 bases and J by 6 bases, with 21 bases left in between. Germline CDR1 SQVTM, CDR2 ANQGSEA. This CDR3 is 15 amino acids long. CDR3 in DNA: TGCAGCGTTGGGGGGGGGGACTGGGAATTGGCTGAAGCTTTCTTT. Protein product: CSVGGGDWELAEAFF.

This clonotype was found many times. V usage is TRBV20-1 and J usage is TRBJ2-3; D is perhaps TRBD1 or TRBD2 (5 bases each). Germline assignment: CDR1 DFQATT and CDR2 SNEGSKA (reference sequence). Trimming stripped 1 base from V and 2 bases from J, with 16 bases between. This CDR3 is built from 16 residues. The CDR3 protein is CSARVPDGDDTDTQYF. In DNA, the CDR3 is TGCAGTGCTAGAGTTCCCGACGGGGACGACACAGATACGCAGTATTTT.

This clonotype was picked up a small number of times. The rearrangement uses TRBV12-3 or TRBV12-4 and TRBJ1-2, with 8 bases aligning to TRBD1. Trimming took 7 bases from V and 5 from J; bases not matched to a gene: 12. The length of the CDR3 is 15 residues. This CDR3 is CASIGLRTGLYGYTF. CDR3 in DNA: TGTGCCAGCATTGGTCTACGGACAGGGCTGTATGGCTACACCTTC.

In the case of this clonotype: This may come from a read error, since a much larger clone is one base off. The rearrangement links TRBV5-1 to TRBJ2-3; TRBD1 matches 10 bases. Germline V CDR1 and CDR2: SGHRS, YFSETQ. The CDR3 covers 13 residues. The CDR3 DNA reads as TGCGCCAGCAGAGGGACAGGGGCAGATACGCTGTATTTT. Its protein product is CASRGTGADTLYF.

This clonotype was seen a few times. This chain uses TRBV20-1 with TRBJ2-3, with 8 bases lining up with TRBD2. The CDR3 is made up of 15 amino acids. Losses at the gene ends were 5 bases for V and 2 bases for J; bases not matched to a gene: 9. Germline CDR1 DFQATT, CDR2 SNEGSKA (reference sequence). Here the CDR3 reads CSAGTGGRATDTQYF. CDR3 DNA: TGCAGTGCTGGGACGGGGGGGCGGGCCACAGATACGCAGTATTTT.

This clonotype was detected many times. V and J are TRBV6-1 and TRBJ1-6; 8 nucleotides match TRBD1. This CDR3 is built from 14 residues. V dropped 6 bases and J dropped 7; count of bases not matched to a gene: 5. The germline CDR1 and CDR2 sequences are MNHNS and SASEGT. The CDR3 coding sequence is TGTGCCAGCAGGGAGACAGGGGAAAATTCACCCCTCCACTTT. Amino acids: CASRETGENSPLHF.